This TCR beta chain was documented in a study of T cells after yellow fever vaccination. Whole-study results and caveats: The booster saw the reappearance of most primary-vaccination clones (roughly 96% CD4, 80% to 90% CD8).

Germline CDR1 is SGHTA and CDR2 is FQGNSA. The CDR3 has 13 residues. J lost 7 bases, V lost 5 bases, and 7 bases had no gene match. This clonotype was detected a few times. Its specificity is unknown. Via MiXCR, TCRdb re-called the 5' RACE reads, giving one row per CDR3 protein. The table records hundreds of thousands of distinct CDR3 sequences, more than 9% of them present only once. The sequence derives from a man younger than 35 who received the YFV17D yellow fever vaccine. The source material was PBMCs, sampled on the day of the first yellow fever vaccination. The V and J genes are TRBV7-2 and TRBJ1-2; 7 bases fit TRBD1. CDR3 coding DNA: TGTGCCAGCAGCGCCCGACAGGGTGGTGGCTACACCTTC. Amino acid sequence: CASSARQGGGYTF.